A selection of T cell receptor beta chains follows, all from one sample in a study of blood T cell repertoires in COVID-19. Here immunoSEQ multiplex PCR was the method, and the copy in TCRdb shows in-frame clones only, minus some. Among about 270,000 clones listed, roughly 86% were seen once. The sequencing sample was made of peripheral blood. All receptors come from a woman of 80 years or more with COVID-19, enrolled during active disease. Both conserved end residues are trimmed from each CDR3.

V: TRBV7-3
J: TRBJ2-3
CDR3: ASSSRGGEGDTQY

V: TRBV7-8
J: TRBJ1-2
CDR3: ASSLAQNYGYT

V: TRBV10-1
J: TRBJ2-3
CDR3: ASSDFGTGVSGADTQY

V: TRBV5-1
J: TRBJ1-1
CDR3: ASSSSGRHTEAF

V: TRBV24-1
J: TRBJ1-5
CDR3: ATSDKQGDQPQH

V: TRBV5-1
J: TRBJ2-7
CDR3: ASSPVNQGAYEQY

V: TRBV19
J: TRBJ1-5
CDR3: ASSLEGLSNQPQH

V: TRBV5-4
J: TRBJ2-3
CDR3: ASSLPGGAPSDTQY

V: TRBV20-1
J: TRBJ2-5
CDR3: SASSLARETQY

V: TRBV28
J: TRBJ1-1
CDR3: ASSVTGTEAF

V: TRBV5-6
J: TRBJ1-6
CDR3: ASSKDRANSPLH

V: TRBV6-1
J: TRBJ2-1
CDR3: AGGGTYNEQF

V: TRBV7-8
J: TRBJ1-5
CDR3: ASSLESGLNNQPQH

V: TRBV2
J: TRBJ1-4
CDR3: ASSGGQGREKLF

V: TRBV28
J: TRBJ1-5
CDR3: ASGSSNQPQH

V: TRBV27
J: TRBJ2-1
CDR3: ASSPSPNEQF